A single sample gave rise to the 18 T cell receptor beta chains below, sequenced in a study of blood T cell repertoires in COVID-19. Sequencing was performed with immunoSEQ multiplex PCR; in TCRdb, only in-frame clones are kept and a portion is missing. Among fewer than 180,000 clones, about nine tenths were seen once, and the ten largest hold around 4.6%. The specimen was peripheral blood. The source of these receptors is a woman in her sixties or seventies with active or convalescent COVID-19.

This clone was observed a few times. The V and J genes are TRBV27 and TRBJ2-1; TRBD1 matches 9 bases. The CDR3 loop spans 13 amino acids. Germline assignment: CDR1 MNHEY and CDR2 SMNVEV (reference sequence). The trim removed 7 bases at V and 7 bases at J, leaving 5 bases unmatched. The CDR3 reads CASKWTGANEQFF. For the CDR3, the DNA is TGTGCCAGCAAATGGACAGGGGCGAATGAGCAGTTCTTC.

The V call is TRBV2, the J call TRBJ1-1; no clear D gene. Trimming stripped 7 bases from V and 6 bases from J, with 12 bases between. Germline V lookup: CDR1 SNHLY, CDR2 FYNNEI. The CDR3 runs 12 residues. DNA for the CDR3: TGTGCCAGCACTCGTAGCGGGCCTGAAGCTTTCTTT. Residues: CASTRSGPEAFF.

This clone was observed a single time. The rearrangement uses TRBV4-2 and TRBJ1-4; TRBD1 agrees at 9 bases. The CDR3 is 14 amino acids. Per the germline V gene, CDR1 is LGHNA and CDR2 is YNFKEQ. Germline trimming cut 4 bases from V and 7 bases from J; bases unmatched to any gene: 4. As DNA, the CDR3 is TGTGCCAGCAGCCCGGACAGGGGCTTTGAAAAACTGTTTTTT. This gives the protein CASSPDRGFEKLFF.

The rearrangement links TRBV7-6 to TRBJ2-7, with 7 bases identical to TRBD1. V lost 1 base to trimming and J lost 1 base; unmatched junction nucleotides: 4. Germline V CDR1 and CDR2: SGHVS, FNYEAQ. This CDR3 contains 15 residues. This CDR3 reads CASSLGDSISYEQYF. The CDR3 DNA reads as TGTGCCAGCAGCTTAGGGGACAGCATATCCTACGAGCAGTACTTC.

The V and J genes are TRBV7-2 and TRBJ1-1; D unclear. CDR1 and CDR2 (germline): SGHTA, FQGNSA. This CDR3 has 15 residues. V lost 2 bases, J lost 0 bases, and 10 bases lay in between. As DNA, the CDR3 is TGTGCCAGCAGCTTATTTGCGCAAATGAACACTGAAGCTTTCTTT. Translating it yields CASSLFAQMNTEAFF.

The chain joins TRBV19 to TRBJ1-3; D is ambiguous. The length of the CDR3 is 14 residues. Looked up from germline, CDR1 is LNHDA and CDR2 is SQIVND (reference sequence). The V end lost 5 bases, the J end lost 0 bases, and 8 bases lay between the germline ends. The chain's CDR3 is CASSPGSSGNTIYF. The DNA of the CDR3 is TGTGCCAGTAGTCCCGGGAGCTCTGGAAACACCATATATTTT. Complete variable domain (other parts from reference TRBV19 and TRBJ1-3): DGGITQSPKYLFRKEGQNVTLSCEQNLNHDAMYWYRQDPGQGLRLIYYSQIVNDFQKGDIAEGYSVSREKKESFPLTVTSAQKNPTAFYLCASSPGSSGNTIYFGEGSWLTVV.

The rearrangement uses TRBV7-3 and TRBJ2-3; TRBD2 is a possible D gene (7 bases). Between the trimmed V and J ends, which lost 5 bases and 5 bases, there was a span of 17 bases. The germline V gene encodes CDR1 SGHTA and CDR2 FQGTGA. The CDR3 loop spans 15 amino acids. For the CDR3, the DNA is TGTGCCAGCAGCGCCTCGGGGGGCGATATAGATACGCAGTATTTT. Residues: CASSASGGDIDTQYF.

This chain uses TRBV9 with TRBJ1-1; D is unresolved. Germline V gene data show CDR1 as SGDLS and CDR2 as YYNGEE. The CDR3 has 13 amino acids. The germline V and J ends were trimmed by 0 bases and 8 bases, with 11 bases remaining between them. CDR3 residues: CASSVGVSGEAFF. In DNA, the CDR3 is TGTGCCAGCAGCGTAGGCGTTTCAGGAGAAGCTTTCTTT.

J is TRBJ1-6 and V is TRBV23-1; D is undetermined. TRBV23-1 is an ORF for which the function is uncertain. V lost 0 bases to trimming and J lost 7 bases, with 13 bases between them. The CDR3 length is 16 residues. The CDR3 DNA follows: TGCGCCAGCAGTCAATCGCCTCAGGATGCGAATTCACCCCTCCACTTT. Protein product: CASSQSPQDANSPLHF.

The chain recombines TRBV5-1 with TRBJ1-1, with D possibly matching TRBD1 (6 bases). Looked up from germline, CDR1 is SGHRS and CDR2 is YFSETQ. With 4 bases removed from V and 4 bases from J, the gap between germline ends came to 14 bases. The CDR3 runs to 14 residues. The CDR3 DNA follows: TGCGCCAGCAGCACGCAGGGGTATGGCACTGAAGCTTTCTTT. Translating gives CASSTQGYGTEAFF.

The V gene is TRBV2, the J gene TRBJ2-3, with TRBD1 matching over 8 bases. The V gene end was trimmed by 9 bases and the J gene end by 2 bases; junction bases not matched to a gene: 7. This CDR3 has 14 amino acids. Per germline, CDR1 SNHLY and CDR2 FYNNEI. The DNA of the CDR3 is TGTGCCAGTAGGGACAGGCCCTCCACAGATACGCAGTATTTT. Translating gives CASRDRPSTDTQYF.

The CDR3 loop reads CASSREGVGQPQHF. CDR3 coding DNA: TGTGCCAGCTCACGGGAAGGGGTCGGTCAGCCCCAGCATTTT. The chain is built from TRBV18 and TRBJ1-5; TRBD1 is a possible D gene (5 bases). The V gene lost 4 bases and the J gene lost 6 bases, with 13 bases spanning the gap. CDR1 is KGHSH, CDR2 LQKENI, per germline. The CDR3 loop spans 14 amino acids.

The CDR3 spells CASSSGGYTDTQYF. The DNA of the CDR3 is TGCGCCAGCAGCTCGGGGGGGTACACAGATACGCAGTATTTT. J is TRBJ2-3 and V is TRBV5-1; 8 bases line up with TRBD2. Germline V lookup: CDR1 SGHRS, CDR2 YFSETQ. This CDR3 comprises 14 residues. J was trimmed by 2 bases and V by 3 bases; bases with no gene match: 2. The whole variable domain, filled in from reference TRBV5-1 and TRBJ2-3, reads KAGVTQTPRYLIKTRGQQVTLSCSPISGHRSVSWYQQTPGQGLQFLFEYFSETQRNKGNFPGRFSGRQFSNSRSEMNVSTLELGDSALYLCASSSGGYTDTQYFGPGTRLTVL.

There are a few counts of this clone. The gene calls are TRBV4-1 and TRBJ1-4, with unresolved D. The V gene's germline CDR1 is MGHRA and CDR2 YSYEKL. The CDR3 spans 16 residues. The V and J ends lost 1 base and 1 base respectively, with 10 bases between them. The CDR3 loop reads CASSQGRPGTNEKLFF. As DNA, the CDR3 is TGCGCCAGCAGCCAAGGCAGGCCAGGAACTAATGAAAAACTGTTTTTT.

The chain recombines TRBV20-1 with TRBJ1-5, with a possible D match to TRBD1 (5 bases). The V and J ends lost 3 bases and 7 bases respectively, with 13 bases between them. Germline V gene sequence: CDR1 DFQATT, CDR2 SNEGSKA (reference sequence). The CDR3 totals 13 residues. CDR3 coding DNA: TGCAGTGCTAGTACGGGGGACTACCAGCCCCAGCATTTT. It is translated as CSASTGDYQPQHF.

The chain carries TRBV7-9 and TRBJ2-2; a weak D match, TRBD1 (6 bases). Trimming pared 4 bases from V and 4 bases from J, leaving 13 bases between. The CDR3 contains 15 residues. Germline V gives CDR1 SEHNR, CDR2 FQNEAQ (reference sequence). The DNA of the CDR3 is TGTGCCAGCAGCTACTGGACAGCTCCCACCGGGGAGCTGTTTTTT. Translation: CASSYWTAPTGELFF.

The chain employs TRBV4-3 and TRBJ1-1; weak D call: TRBD1 (6 bases). Germline CDR1 LGHNA, CDR2 YSLEER. This CDR3 comprises 16 residues. Trimming pared 0 bases from V and 5 bases from J, leaving 16 bases between. CDR3 sequence (DNA): TGCGCCAGCAGCCAAGATGGTGCGGGGGCGAGGACTGAAGCTTTCTTT. Its translation: CASSQDGAGARTEAFF.

This clone was seen a single time. This chain joins TRBV5-6 and TRBJ1-2; no reliable D call. This CDR3 is 12 amino acids long. In germline, CDR1 is SGHDT, CDR2 YYEEEE. V lost 5 bases to trimming and J lost 5 bases, with 10 bases between them. CDR3 in amino acids: CASSSRSYGYTF. CDR3 sequence (DNA): TGTGCCAGCAGTTCTAGGAGTTATGGCTACACCTTC.